The T cell receptor beta chain under discussion was sequenced for a study of breast tumors, draining lymph nodes, adjacent tissues. TCRdb redid the calling of the multiplex PCR reads with MiXCR, one entry per CDR3 protein. This sample has about 180,000 distinct CDR3 sequences, with more than 25% found just once. Breast cancer patients provided tissue from their axillary draining lymph nodes. Points from the study as a whole: The lymph node origin of tumor T cells was framed as consistent with a hypothesis, not demonstrated. Tumor TCR diversity was below lymph nodes but above nontumor tissue. Compared with basal-like, luminal-like tumors shared significantly more repertoire with nontumor tissue.

The germline V gene encodes CDR1 WNHNN and CDR2 SYGVQD (reference sequence). Trimming took 3 bases from V and 6 from J; bases not matched to a gene: 9. The CDR3 sequence is 16 residues long. Turning to this clonotype: Its antigen remains unidentified.

The sequencing sample was made of axillary lymph node tissue. The rearrangement links TRBV10-1 to TRBJ1-5; 9 bases fit TRBD1. The source is a female donor with breast cancer. Some clones in this sample may be carry-over from other donors' samples. CDR3 region: CASSDLGQGVFQPQHF. The DNA of the CDR3 is TGCGCCAGCAGTGACCTGGGACAGGGTGTATTTCAGCCCCAGCATTTT.